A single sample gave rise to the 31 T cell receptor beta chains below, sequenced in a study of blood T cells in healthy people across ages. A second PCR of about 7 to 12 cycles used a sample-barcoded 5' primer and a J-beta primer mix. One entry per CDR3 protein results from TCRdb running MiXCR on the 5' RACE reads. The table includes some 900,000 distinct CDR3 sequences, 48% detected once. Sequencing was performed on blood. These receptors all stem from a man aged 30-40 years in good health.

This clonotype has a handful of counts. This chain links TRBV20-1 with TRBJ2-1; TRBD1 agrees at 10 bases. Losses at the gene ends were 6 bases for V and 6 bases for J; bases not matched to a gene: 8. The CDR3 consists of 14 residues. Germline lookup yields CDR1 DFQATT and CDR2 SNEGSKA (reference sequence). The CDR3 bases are TGCAGTGCCAACCGGGACAGGGGTTCCAATGAGCAGTTCTTC. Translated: CSANRDRGSNEQFF.

The CDR3 region is CAWSTTYEQYF. As DNA, the CDR3 is TGTGCCTGGAGTACTACTTACGAGCAGTACTTC. V is TRBV30 and J is TRBJ2-7; D is uncertain. Trimming cost V 2 bases and J 4 bases, with 6 bases left between them. Germline V lookup: CDR1 GTSNPN, CDR2 SVGIG (reference sequence). The CDR3 covers 11 residues.

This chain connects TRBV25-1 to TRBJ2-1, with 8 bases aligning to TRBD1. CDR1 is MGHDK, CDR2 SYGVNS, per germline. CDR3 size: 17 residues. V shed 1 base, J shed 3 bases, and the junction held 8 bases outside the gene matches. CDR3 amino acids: CASSESAGQGYYNEQFF. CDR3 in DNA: TGTGCCAGCAGTGAATCTGCCGGACAGGGATACTACAATGAGCAGTTCTTC.

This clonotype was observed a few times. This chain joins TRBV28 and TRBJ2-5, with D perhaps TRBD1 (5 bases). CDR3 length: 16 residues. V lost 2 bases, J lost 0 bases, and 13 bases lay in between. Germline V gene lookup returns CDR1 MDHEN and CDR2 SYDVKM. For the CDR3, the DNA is TGTGCCAGCAGTTTAAGCCAGGGCAGGGACCAAGAGACCCAGTACTTC. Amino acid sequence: CASSLSQGRDQETQYF.

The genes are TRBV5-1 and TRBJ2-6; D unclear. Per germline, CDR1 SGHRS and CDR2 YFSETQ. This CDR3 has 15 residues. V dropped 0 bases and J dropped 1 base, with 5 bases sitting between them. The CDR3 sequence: CASSLGESGANVLTF. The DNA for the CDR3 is TGCGCCAGCAGCTTGGGAGAATCTGGGGCCAACGTCCTGACTTTC.

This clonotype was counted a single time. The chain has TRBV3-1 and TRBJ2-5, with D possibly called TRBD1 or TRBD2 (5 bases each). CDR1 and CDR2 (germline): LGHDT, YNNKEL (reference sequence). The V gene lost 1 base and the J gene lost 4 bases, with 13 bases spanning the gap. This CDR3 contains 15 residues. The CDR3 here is CASSQVLGGGETQYF. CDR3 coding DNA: TGTGCCAGCAGCCAAGTTCTTGGGGGTGGAGAGACCCAGTACTTC.

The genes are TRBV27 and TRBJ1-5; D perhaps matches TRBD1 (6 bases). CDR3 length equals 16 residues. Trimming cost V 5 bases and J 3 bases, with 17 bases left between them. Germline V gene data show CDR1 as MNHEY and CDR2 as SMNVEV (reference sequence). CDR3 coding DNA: TGTGCCAGCAGTCCCACGCTTGGACAGTACAATCAGCCCCAGCATTTT. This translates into CASSPTLGQYNQPQHF.

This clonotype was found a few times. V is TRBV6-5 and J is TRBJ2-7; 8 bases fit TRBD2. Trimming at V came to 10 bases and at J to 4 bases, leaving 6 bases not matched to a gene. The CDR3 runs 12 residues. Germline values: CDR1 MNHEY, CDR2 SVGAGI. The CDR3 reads CATTSGPYEQYF. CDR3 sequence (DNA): TGTGCCACCACTAGCGGTCCTTACGAGCAGTACTTC.

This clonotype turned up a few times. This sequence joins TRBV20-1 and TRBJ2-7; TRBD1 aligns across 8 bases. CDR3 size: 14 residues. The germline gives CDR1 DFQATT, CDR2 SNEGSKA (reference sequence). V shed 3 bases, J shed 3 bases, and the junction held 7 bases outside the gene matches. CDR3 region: CSASQETGVYEQYF. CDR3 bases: TGCAGTGCTAGTCAAGAGACAGGGGTCTACGAGCAGTACTTC.

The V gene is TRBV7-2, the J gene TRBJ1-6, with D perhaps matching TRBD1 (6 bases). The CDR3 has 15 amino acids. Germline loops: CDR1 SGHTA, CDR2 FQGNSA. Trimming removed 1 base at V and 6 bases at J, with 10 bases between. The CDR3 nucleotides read TGTGCCAGCAGCTTAGAGGGGGTCCTTAATTCACCCCTCCACTTT. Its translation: CASSLEGVLNSPLHF.

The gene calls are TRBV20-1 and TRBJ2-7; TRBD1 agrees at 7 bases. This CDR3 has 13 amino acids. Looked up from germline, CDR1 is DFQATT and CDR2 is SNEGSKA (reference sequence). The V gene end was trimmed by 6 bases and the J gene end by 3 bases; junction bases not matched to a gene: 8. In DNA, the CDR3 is TGCAGTGCGAGACAGGGTCGAAACTACGAGCAGTACTTC. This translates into CSARQGRNYEQYF.

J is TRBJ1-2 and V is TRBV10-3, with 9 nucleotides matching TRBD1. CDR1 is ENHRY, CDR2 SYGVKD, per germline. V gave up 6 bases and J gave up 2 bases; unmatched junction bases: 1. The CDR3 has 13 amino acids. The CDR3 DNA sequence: TGTGCCATCAGGGGACAGGGCAACTATGGCTACACCTTC. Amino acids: CAIRGQGNYGYTF.

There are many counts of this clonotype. Here the CDR3 reads CSGVLGSAKNIQYF. The CDR3 DNA sequence: TGCAGTGGCGTGTTGGGAAGCGCCAAAAACATTCAGTACTTC. V and J are TRBV20-1 and TRBJ2-4; D unresolved. Trimming shortened V by 7 bases and J by 1 base, and 14 bases separated the two germline ends. The CDR3 runs 14 residues. Looked up from germline, CDR1 is DFQATT and CDR2 is SNEGSKA (reference sequence).

The CDR3 DNA reads as TGTGCCAGCAGCTTAACGTTCTCGGACCACACAGATACGCAGTATTTT. It specifies CASSLTFSDHTDTQYF. The V call is TRBV7-3, the J call TRBJ2-3, with D hard to call. The CDR3 runs 16 residues. V lost 0 bases, J lost 2 bases, and 12 bases lay in between. Germline loops: CDR1 SGHTA, CDR2 FQGTGA.

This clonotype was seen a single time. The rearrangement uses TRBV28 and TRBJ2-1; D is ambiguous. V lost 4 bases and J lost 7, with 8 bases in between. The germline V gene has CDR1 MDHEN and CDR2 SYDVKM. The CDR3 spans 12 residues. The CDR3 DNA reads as TGTGCCAGCAGTTCCAGTTGGAATGAGCAGTTCTTC. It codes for CASSSSWNEQFF.

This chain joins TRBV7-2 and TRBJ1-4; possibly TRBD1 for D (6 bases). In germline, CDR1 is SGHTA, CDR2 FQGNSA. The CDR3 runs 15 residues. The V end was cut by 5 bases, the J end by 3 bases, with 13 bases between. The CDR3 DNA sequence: TGTGCCAGCAGCCCCCGCCCAGGGGCTAATGAAAAACTGTTTTTT. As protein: CASSPRPGANEKLFF.

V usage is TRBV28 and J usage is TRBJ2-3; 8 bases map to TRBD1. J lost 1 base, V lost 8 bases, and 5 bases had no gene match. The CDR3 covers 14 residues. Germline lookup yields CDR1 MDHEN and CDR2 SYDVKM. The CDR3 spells CASPPTGGTDTQYF. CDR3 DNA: TGTGCCAGCCCCCCGACAGGGGGCACAGATACGCAGTATTTT.

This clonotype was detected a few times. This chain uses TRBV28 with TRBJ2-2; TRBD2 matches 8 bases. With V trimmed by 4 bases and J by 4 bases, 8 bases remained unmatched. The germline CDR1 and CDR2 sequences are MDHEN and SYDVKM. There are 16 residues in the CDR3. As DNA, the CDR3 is TGTGCCAGCAGTTCCGTAGCGGGGCGCCGCACCGGGGAGCTGTTTTTT. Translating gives CASSSVAGRRTGELFF.

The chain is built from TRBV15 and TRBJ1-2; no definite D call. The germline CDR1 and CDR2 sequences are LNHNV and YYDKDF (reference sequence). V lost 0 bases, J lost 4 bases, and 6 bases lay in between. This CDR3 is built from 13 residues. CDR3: CATSRDTLYGYTF. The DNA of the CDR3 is TGTGCCACCAGCAGAGATACGCTCTATGGCTACACCTTC.

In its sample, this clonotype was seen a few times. The CDR3 loop reads CASSLGDSFNEKLFF. The CDR3 DNA follows: TGTGCCAGCAGCTTAGGGGACAGCTTTAATGAAAAACTGTTTTTT. The genes are TRBV7-2 and TRBJ1-4, with 7 bases matching TRBD1. Germline V gene lookup returns CDR1 SGHTA and CDR2 FQGNSA. There are 15 residues in the CDR3. V trimming: 1 base; J trimming: 4 bases; junction bases outside the gene matches: 3.

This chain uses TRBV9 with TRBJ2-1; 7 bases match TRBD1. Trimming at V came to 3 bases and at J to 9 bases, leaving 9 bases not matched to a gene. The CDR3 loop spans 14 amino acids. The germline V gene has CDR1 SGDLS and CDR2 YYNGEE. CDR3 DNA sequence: TGTGCCAGCAGCGCATCTGAAGGGGGCCGTGAGCAGTTCTTC. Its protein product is CASSASEGGREQFF.

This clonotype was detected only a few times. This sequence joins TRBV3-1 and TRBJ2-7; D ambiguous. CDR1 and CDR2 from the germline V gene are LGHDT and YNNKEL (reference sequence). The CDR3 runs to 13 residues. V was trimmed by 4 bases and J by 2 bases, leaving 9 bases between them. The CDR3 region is CASSLPNTYEQYF. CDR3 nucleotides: TGTGCCAGCAGCCTTCCTAACACCTACGAGCAGTACTTC.

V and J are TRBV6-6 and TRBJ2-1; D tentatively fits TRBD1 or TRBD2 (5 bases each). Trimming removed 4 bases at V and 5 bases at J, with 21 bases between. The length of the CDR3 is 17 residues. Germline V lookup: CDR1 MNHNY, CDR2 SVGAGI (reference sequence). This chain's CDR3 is CASSSSGTRSLNNEQFF. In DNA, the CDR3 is TGTGCCAGCAGTTCCTCCGGGACCCGAAGCCTAAACAATGAGCAGTTCTTC.

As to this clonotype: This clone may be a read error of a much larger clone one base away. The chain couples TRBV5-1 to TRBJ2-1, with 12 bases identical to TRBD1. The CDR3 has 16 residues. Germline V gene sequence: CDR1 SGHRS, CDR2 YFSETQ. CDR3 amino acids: CASSPGTGGAYSEQFF. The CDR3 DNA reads TGCGCCAGCAGCCCCGGGACAGGGGGCGCTTACAGTGAGCAGTTCTTC.

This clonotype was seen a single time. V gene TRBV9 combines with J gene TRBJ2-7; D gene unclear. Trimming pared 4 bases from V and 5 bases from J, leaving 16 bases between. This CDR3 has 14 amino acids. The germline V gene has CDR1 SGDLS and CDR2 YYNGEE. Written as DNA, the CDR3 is TGTGCCAGCAGCCTAACAACCGGAGTCCACGAGCAGTACTTC. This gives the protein CASSLTTGVHEQYF. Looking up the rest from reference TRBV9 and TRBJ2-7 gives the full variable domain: DSGVTQTPKHLITATGQRVTLRCSPRSGDLSVYWYQQSLDQGLQFLIQYYNGEERAKGNILERFSAQQFPDLHSELNLSSLELGDSALYFCASSLTTGVHEQYFGPGTRLTVT.

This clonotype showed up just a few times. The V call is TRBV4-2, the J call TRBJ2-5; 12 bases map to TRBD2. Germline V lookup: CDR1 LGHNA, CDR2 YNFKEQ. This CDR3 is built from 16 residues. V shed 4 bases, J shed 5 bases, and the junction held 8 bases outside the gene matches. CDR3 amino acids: CASSPRLAGDVETQYF. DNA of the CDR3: TGTGCCAGCAGCCCCCGACTAGCGGGGGATGTGGAGACCCAGTACTTC.

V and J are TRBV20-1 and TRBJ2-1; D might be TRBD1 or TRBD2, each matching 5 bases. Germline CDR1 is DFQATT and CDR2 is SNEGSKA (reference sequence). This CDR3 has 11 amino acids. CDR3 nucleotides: TGCAGCGTTGGGGGATCCTTAGAGCAGTTCTTC. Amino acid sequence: CSVGGSLEQFF.

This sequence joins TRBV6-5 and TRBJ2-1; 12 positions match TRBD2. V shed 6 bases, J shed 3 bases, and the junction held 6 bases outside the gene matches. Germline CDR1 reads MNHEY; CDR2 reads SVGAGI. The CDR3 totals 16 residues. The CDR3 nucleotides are TGTGCCAGCAGCCGACTAGCGGGGGTAGTCTACAATGAGCAGTTCTTC. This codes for CASSRLAGVVYNEQFF.

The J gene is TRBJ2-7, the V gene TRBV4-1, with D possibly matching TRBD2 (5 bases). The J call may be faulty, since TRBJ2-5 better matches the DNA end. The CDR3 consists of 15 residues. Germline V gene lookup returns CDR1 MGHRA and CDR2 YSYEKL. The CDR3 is CASSLSGGSSETQYF. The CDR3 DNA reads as TGCGCCAGCAGCCTGAGTGGAGGCTCTTCGGAGACCCAGTACTTC.

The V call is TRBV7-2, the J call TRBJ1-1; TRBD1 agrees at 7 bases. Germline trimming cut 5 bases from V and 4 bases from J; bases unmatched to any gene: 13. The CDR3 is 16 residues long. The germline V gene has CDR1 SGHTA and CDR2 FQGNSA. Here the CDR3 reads CASSRVRLPGGTEAFF. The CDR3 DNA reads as TGTGCCAGCAGCAGAGTCCGACTCCCAGGGGGCACTGAAGCTTTCTTT.

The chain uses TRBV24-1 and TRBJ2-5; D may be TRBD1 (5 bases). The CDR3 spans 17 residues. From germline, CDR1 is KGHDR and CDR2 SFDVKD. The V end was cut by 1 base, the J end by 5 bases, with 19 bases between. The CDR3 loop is CATSDLRAGPSRETQYF. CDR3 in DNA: TGTGCCACCAGTGATTTAAGAGCAGGGCCTTCGCGGGAGACCCAGTACTTC.